What follows describes a single TCR beta chain. The data are from a study of blood T cell repertoires in COVID-19. For the study at large: COVID-19 samples from acute and convalescent phases originated in the United States, Italy and Spain. The cDNA or gDNA used as material had been derived from T cells, B-cell-depleted T cells, or PBMCs.

Original analysis: The authors estimated nucleated cell counts from reference gene primer amplification. TCRdb keeps only in-frame clones here, not all; method: immunoSEQ multiplex PCR. V, J and clone size are taken as reported in that table, and D and trimming were inferred from the DNA itself. The sample contains 150,000 or so clones, more than 80% of which appear only once. The length of the CDR3 is 15 residues. V gave up 4 bases and J gave up 3 bases, with 17 bases separating them. Per the germline V gene, CDR1 is SGHRS and CDR2 is YFSETQ. The material sequenced was peripheral blood. The origin of this receptor is a woman aged 40 to 55 with acute or convalescent COVID-19. The chain carries TRBV5-1 and TRBJ2-7, with D tentatively TRBD2 (5 bases). The CDR3 sequence: CASSPALATNYEQYF. The DNA for the CDR3 is TGCGCCAGCAGCCCGGCATTAGCGACGAACTACGAGCAGTACTTC.